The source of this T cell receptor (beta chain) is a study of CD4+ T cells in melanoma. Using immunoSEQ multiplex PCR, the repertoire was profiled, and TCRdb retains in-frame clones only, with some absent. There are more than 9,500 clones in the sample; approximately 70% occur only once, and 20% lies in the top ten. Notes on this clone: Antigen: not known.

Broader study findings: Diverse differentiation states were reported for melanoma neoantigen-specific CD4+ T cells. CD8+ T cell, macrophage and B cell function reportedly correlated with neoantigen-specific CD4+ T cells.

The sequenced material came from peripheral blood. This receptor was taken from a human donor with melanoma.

CDR3 nucleotide sequence: TGTGCCAGCAGCTACCGAGGTCCGTACGAGCAGTACTTC. Encoded protein: CASSYRGPYEQYF. The chain employs TRBV7-2 and TRBJ2-7; no reliable D call. V was clipped by 4 bases and J by 4 bases, with 11 bases between them. Germline V lookup: CDR1 SGHTA, CDR2 FQGNSA. The CDR3 sequence is 13 residues long.